The subject of this entry is one T cell receptor (beta chain). Its antigen is undetermined. Library preparation (for TCRbeta) was performed with unique molecular identifiers. TCRdb fed the PCR reads into MiXCR, producing one record per CDR3 protein. The repertoire has approximately 270,000 distinct CDR3 sequences, under 30% of them found once; the top ten carry 4% to 5.5%. The data were obtained in a study of T-cell reconstitution after alpha-beta-depleted transplantation in children. Findings and limits, study-wide: At day 60, the high TCRbeta diversity found in some patients originated from recipient T cells and thymic progenitors that had survived.

This CDR3 comprises 16 residues. V shed 4 bases, J shed 3 bases, and the junction held 5 bases outside the gene matches. Germline V gene lookup returns CDR1 LGHDT and CDR2 YNNKEL (reference sequence). Sequenced material: PBMCs, mostly from graft donor cells, taken 360 days after TCRalphabeta/CD19-depleted stem cell transplant. The V and J genes are TRBV3-1 and TRBJ2-3, with 12 positions matching TRBD2. This receptor was obtained from a female patient aged 2-10 years who had a stem cell transplant for congenital amegakaryocytic thrombocytopenia, so the T cells may come from the graft donor. The CDR3 sequence is CASSPGTSGYTDTQYF. The CDR3 DNA reads TGTGCCAGCAGCCCTGGGACTAGCGGGTATACAGATACGCAGTATTTT.